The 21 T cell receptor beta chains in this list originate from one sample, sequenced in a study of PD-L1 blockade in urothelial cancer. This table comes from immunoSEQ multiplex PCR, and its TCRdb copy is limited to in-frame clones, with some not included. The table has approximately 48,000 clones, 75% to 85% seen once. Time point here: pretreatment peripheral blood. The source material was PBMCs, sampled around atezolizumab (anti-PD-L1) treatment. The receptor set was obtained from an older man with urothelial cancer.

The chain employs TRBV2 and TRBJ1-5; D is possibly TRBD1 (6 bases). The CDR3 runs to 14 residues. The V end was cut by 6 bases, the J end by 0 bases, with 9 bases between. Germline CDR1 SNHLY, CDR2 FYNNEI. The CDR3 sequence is CASRNRASNQPQHF. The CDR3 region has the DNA TGTGCCAGCAGGAACAGGGCTAGCAATCAGCCCCAGCATTTT.

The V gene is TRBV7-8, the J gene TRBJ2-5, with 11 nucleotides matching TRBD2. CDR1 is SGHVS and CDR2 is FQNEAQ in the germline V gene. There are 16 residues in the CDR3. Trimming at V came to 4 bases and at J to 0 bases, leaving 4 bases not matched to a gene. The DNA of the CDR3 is TGTGCCAGCAGCTCACCTAGCGGGAGGTACCAAGAGACCCAGTACTTC. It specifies CASSSPSGRYQETQYF.

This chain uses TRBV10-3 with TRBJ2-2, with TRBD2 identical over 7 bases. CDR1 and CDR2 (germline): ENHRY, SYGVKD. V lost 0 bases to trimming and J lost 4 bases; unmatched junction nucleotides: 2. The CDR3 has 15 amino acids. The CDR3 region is CAISESREFTGELFF. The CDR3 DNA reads TGTGCCATCAGTGAGTCGCGGGAGTTCACCGGGGAGCTGTTTTTT.

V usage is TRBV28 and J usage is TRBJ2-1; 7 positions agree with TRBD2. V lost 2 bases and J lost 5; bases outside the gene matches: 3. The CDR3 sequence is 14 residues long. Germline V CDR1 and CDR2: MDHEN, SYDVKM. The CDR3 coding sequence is TGTGCCAGCAGTTTACCCGGGACTAACAATGAGCAGTTCTTC. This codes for CASSLPGTNNEQFF.

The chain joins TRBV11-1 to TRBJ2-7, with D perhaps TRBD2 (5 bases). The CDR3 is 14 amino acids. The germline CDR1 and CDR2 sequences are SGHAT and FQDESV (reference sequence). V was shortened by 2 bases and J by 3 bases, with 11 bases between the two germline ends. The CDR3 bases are TGTGCCAGCAGCTTAAGAAGCGGCTTCTACGAGCAGTACTTC. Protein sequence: CASSLRSGFYEQYF. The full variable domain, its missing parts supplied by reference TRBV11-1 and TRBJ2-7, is EAEVAQSPRYKITEKSQAVAFWCDPISGHATLYWYRQILGQGPELLVQFQDESVVDDSQLPKDRFSAERLKGVDSTLKIQPAELGDSAMYLCASSLRSGFYEQYFGPGTRLTVT.

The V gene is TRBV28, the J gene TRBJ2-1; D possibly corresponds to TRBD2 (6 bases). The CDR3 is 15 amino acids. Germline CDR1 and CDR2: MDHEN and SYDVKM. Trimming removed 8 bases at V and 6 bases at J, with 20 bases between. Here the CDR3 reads CASLQPDWGGNEQFF. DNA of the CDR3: TGTGCCAGCCTTCAACCCGACTGGGGAGGCAATGAGCAGTTCTTC.

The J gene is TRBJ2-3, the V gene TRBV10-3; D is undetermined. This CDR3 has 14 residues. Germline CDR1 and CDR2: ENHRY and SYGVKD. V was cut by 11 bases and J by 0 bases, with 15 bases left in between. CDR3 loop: CAVRSYSSTDTQYF. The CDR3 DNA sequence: TGTGCCGTCCGGAGCTACTCTAGCACAGATACGCAGTATTTT.

The CDR3 protein is CASGGQAWATNEKLFF. The DNA for the CDR3 is TGTGCCAGCGGTGGACAGGCCTGGGCAACTAATGAAAAACTGTTTTTT. This chain connects TRBV25-1 to TRBJ1-4; TRBD1 aligns across 7 bases. Per the germline V gene, CDR1 is MGHDK and CDR2 is SYGVNS. The CDR3 consists of 16 residues. The junction had 9 bases not matched to a gene; V was cut back by 8 bases and J by 0 bases.

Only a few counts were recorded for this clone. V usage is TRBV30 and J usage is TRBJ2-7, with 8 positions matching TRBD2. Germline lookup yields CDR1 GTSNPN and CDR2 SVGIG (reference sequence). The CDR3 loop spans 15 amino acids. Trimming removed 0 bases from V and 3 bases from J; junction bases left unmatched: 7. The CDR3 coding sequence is TGTGCCTGGAGTGTCGGTAGCGGGACATACTACGAGCAGTACTTC. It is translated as CAWSVGSGTYYEQYF.

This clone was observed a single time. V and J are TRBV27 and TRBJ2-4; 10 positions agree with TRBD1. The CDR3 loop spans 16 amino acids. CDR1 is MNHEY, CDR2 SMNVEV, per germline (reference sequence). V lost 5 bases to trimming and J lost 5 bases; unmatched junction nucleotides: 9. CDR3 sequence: CASSQGQGINENIQYF. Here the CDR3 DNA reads TGTGCCAGCAGTCAGGGACAGGGGATAAACGAAAACATTCAGTACTTC.

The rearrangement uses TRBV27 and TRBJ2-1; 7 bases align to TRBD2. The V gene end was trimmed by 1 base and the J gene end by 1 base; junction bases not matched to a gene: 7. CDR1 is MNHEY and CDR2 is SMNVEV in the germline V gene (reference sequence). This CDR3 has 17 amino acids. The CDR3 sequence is CASSLLGGGRSYNEQFF. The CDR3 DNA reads TGTGCCAGCAGTTTATTGGGGGGAGGGAGATCCTACAATGAGCAGTTCTTC.

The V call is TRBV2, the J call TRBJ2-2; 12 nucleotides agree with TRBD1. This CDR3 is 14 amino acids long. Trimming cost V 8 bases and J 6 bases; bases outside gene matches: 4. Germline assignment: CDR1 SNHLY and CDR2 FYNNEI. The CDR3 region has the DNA TGTGCCAGCTCCGGGACAGGGGGCTCCGGGGAGCTGTTTTTT. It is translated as CASSGTGGSGELFF.

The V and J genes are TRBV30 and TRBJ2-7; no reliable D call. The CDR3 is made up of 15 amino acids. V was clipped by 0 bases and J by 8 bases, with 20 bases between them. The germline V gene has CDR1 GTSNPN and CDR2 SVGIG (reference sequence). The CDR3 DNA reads TGTGCCTGGAGTGTATATGTGGAGCAGAGACGAAAGCAGTACTTC. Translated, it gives CAWSVYVEQRRKQYF.

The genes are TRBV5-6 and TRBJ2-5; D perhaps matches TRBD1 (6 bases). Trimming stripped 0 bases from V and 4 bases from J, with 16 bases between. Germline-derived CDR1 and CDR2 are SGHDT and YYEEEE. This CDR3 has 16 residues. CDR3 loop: CASSLVGQSWGETQYF. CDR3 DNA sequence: TGTGCCAGCAGCTTGGTTGGACAGTCTTGGGGAGAGACCCAGTACTTC.

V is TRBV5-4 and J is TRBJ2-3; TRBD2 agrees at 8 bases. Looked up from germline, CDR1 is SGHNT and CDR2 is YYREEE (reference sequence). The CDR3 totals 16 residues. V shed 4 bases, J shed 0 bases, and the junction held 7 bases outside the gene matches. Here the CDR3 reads CASSLKTSDSTDTQYF. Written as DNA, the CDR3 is TGTGCCAGCAGCCTGAAGACTAGCGACAGCACAGATACGCAGTATTTT. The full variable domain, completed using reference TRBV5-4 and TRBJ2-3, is ETGVTQSPTHLIKTRGQQVTLRCSSQSGHNTVSWYQQALGQGPQFIFQYYREEENGRGNFPPRFSGLQFPNYSSELNVNALELDDSALYLCASSLKTSDSTDTQYFGPGTRLTVL.

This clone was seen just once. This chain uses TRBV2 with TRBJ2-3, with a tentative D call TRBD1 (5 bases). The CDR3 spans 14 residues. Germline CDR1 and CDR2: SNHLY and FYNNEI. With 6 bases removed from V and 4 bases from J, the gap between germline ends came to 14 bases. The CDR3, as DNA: TGTGCCAGCAGCCTAGGGGAAGGTGCAGATACGCAGTATTTT. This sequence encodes CASSLGEGADTQYF.

CDR3 region: CSAGQPSYGYTF. CDR3 nucleotides: TGCAGCGCGGGACAGCCATCCTATGGCTACACCTTC. The chain joins TRBV29-1 to TRBJ1-2, with 7 bases fitting TRBD1. After removal of 7 bases from V and 4 bases from J, the junction contained 6 bases not matched to a gene. Germline CDR1 reads SQVTM; CDR2 reads ANQGSEA. CDR3 size: 12 residues.

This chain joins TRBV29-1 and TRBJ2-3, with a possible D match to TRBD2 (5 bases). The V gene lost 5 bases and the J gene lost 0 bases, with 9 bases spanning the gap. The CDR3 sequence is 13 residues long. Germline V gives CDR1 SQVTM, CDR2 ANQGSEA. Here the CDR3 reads CSVRETSTDTQYF. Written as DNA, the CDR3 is TGCAGCGTTAGGGAGACTAGCACAGATACGCAGTATTTT.

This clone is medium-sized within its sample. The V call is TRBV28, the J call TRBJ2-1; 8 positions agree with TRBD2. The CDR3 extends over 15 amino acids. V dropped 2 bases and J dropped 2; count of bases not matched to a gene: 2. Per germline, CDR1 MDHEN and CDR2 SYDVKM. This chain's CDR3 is CASSLTSGAYNEQFF. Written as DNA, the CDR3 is TGTGCCAGCAGTTTAACTAGCGGTGCCTACAATGAGCAGTTCTTC.

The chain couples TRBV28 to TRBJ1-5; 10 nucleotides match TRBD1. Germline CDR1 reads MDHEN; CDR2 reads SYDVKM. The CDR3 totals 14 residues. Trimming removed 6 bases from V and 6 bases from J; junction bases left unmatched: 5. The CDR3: CASSPGQGGQPQHF. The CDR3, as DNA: TGTGCCAGCAGCCCAGGACAGGGGGGTCAGCCCCAGCATTTT.

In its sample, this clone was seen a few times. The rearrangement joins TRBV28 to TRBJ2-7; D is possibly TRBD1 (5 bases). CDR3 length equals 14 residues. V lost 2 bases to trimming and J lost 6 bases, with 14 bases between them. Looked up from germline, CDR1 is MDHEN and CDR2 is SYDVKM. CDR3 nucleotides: TGTGCCAGCAGTTTAGGGGCCCCTCTCGGCGAGCAGTACTTC. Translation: CASSLGAPLGEQYF.